Below are 29 T cell receptor beta chains sequenced from a single sample in a study of shared clonotypes between healthy human individuals (dated by TCRdb to the early 2020s). Library method: the immunoSEQ multiplex PCR assay. The table comes from immuneACCESS by way of TCRdb, which keeps in-frame sequences with V and J called. Part of the clones is missing from these tables; in studies checked, under half for an unresolved V gene and the rest for unknown reasons. The sample records under 2.5 million clones, around 92% of which are singletons. The top ten hold 0.37% of the sample. Sequenced: naive CD4+ T cells from PBMCs. This specimen's cell subset or site label, per the study, means: CD45RA+ positively selected. The origin of the receptors is a man aged 18 to 30 in good health. Some clones in this sample may be carry-over from other donors' samples.

The chain is built from TRBV28 and TRBJ1-2; D perhaps matches TRBD1 (5 bases). This CDR3 region has 16 residues. From germline, CDR1 is MDHEN and CDR2 SYDVKM. The V gene lost 6 bases and the J gene lost 8 bases, with 25 bases spanning the gap. This chain's CDR3 is CASRPPERGPFEGYTF. The DNA of the CDR3 is TGTGCCAGCAGACCGCCTGAGAGGGGCCCCTTCGAAGGCTACACCTTC.

The rearrangement links TRBV11-3 to TRBJ2-5, with TRBD2 identical over 8 bases. Looked up from germline, CDR1 is SGHNT and CDR2 is YENEEA. V was clipped by 5 bases and J by 1 base; unmatched bases: 3. This CDR3 comprises 14 residues. CDR3 nucleotides: TGTGCCAGCAGCCCCGGGACTAGCCAAGAGACCCAGTACTTC. It translates to CASSPGTSQETQYF.

DNA of the CDR3: TGTGCCAGCAGCCCGGGGTTAGCGGGAGCCAGGACCGGGGAGCTGTTTTTT. This codes for CASSPGLAGARTGELFF. The gene calls are TRBV9 and TRBJ2-2, with TRBD2 matching over 9 bases. V lost 4 bases and J lost 5; bases outside the gene matches: 12. Germline CDR1 SGDLS, CDR2 YYNGEE. The CDR3 is made up of 17 amino acids.

J is TRBJ2-7 and V is TRBV4-1; TRBD2 aligns across 10 bases. V dropped 1 base and J dropped 4; count of bases not matched to a gene: 4. Per the germline V gene, CDR1 is MGHRA and CDR2 is YSYEKL. This CDR3 is 15 amino acids long. The CDR3 region is CASSQVGTSAYEQYF. The CDR3, as DNA: TGCGCCAGCAGCCAAGTAGGGACTAGCGCATACGAGCAGTACTTC.

This sequence joins TRBV7-2 and TRBJ2-5; D perhaps matches TRBD2 (6 bases). V was clipped by 0 bases and J by 9 bases, with 14 bases between them. CDR1 SGHTA and CDR2 FQGNSA come from the germline V gene. There are 14 residues in the CDR3. CDR3 nucleotides: TGTGCCAGCAGCTTAGCGCTGTGGTCGGGGGCCCAGTACTTC. Translation gives CASSLALWSGAQYF.

This chain links TRBV7-3 with TRBJ1-1; no firm D call. This CDR3 is 13 amino acids long. V lost 5 bases and J lost 3, with 10 bases in between. The germline V gene encodes CDR1 SGHTA and CDR2 FQGTGA. CDR3 amino acids: CASSQTTYTEAFF. The CDR3 DNA reads TGTGCCAGCAGCCAAACCACTTACACTGAAGCTTTCTTT.

The chain combines TRBV7-3 with TRBJ2-1, with TRBD2 identical over 8 bases. This CDR3 contains 18 residues. V shed 4 bases, J shed 8 bases, and the junction held 19 bases outside the gene matches. In germline, CDR1 is SGHTA, CDR2 FQGTGA. The CDR3: CASSSRAIGSGSPHEQFF. CDR3 nucleotides: TGTGCCAGCAGCTCCCGGGCTATAGGGAGCGGGAGCCCCCATGAGCAGTTCTTC.

This clone was observed a single time. The J gene is TRBJ1-3, the V gene TRBV28; D gene unclear. V lost 4 bases to trimming and J lost 2 bases, with 12 bases between them. This CDR3 region has 15 residues. The V gene's germline CDR1 is MDHEN and CDR2 SYDVKM. CDR3 bases: TGTGCCAGCAGTTCCCTCCTAACGACTGGAAACACCATATATTTT. Its protein is CASSSLLTTGNTIYF.

The rearrangement joins TRBV5-6 to TRBJ2-5; the match to TRBD2 covers 8 bases. The V segment lost 4 bases and the J segment 3 bases; nucleotides outside the gene matches: 11. Germline assignment: CDR1 SGHDT and CDR2 YYEEEE. The CDR3 sequence is 16 residues long. In DNA, the CDR3 is TGTGCCAGCAGCCTCTTCCGCGGGGGGCCGGAAGAGACCCAGTACTTC. Protein sequence: CASSLFRGGPEETQYF.

Note on this clone: The same CDR3 also results from other DNA sequences found in this sample. This rearrangement joins TRBV18 to TRBJ1-1, with D hard to call. Trimming shortened V by 3 bases and J by 1 base, and 6 bases separated the two germline ends. Germline V lookup: CDR1 KGHSH, CDR2 LQKENI. This CDR3 is built from 13 residues. CDR3 sequence: CASSPSANTEAFF. Here the CDR3 DNA reads TGTGCCAGCTCACCTTCCGCGAACACTGAAGCTTTCTTT.

V and J are TRBV4-1 and TRBJ2-7, with 11 bases matching TRBD2. V gave up 0 bases and J gave up 0 bases; unmatched junction bases: 7. CDR3 size: 18 residues. CDR1 and CDR2 from the germline V gene are MGHRA and YSYEKL. CDR3: CASSQDGGLAGLSYEQYF. CDR3 nucleotide sequence: TGCGCCAGCAGCCAAGATGGAGGACTAGCGGGTCTCTCCTACGAGCAGTACTTC.

Comment on this clone: The same CDR3 arises from other DNA sequences in this sample as well. The chain joins TRBV5-1 to TRBJ2-7, with no clear D. Germline V gene lookup returns CDR1 SGHRS and CDR2 YFSETQ. This CDR3 contains 13 residues. Trimming pared 0 bases from V and 3 bases from J, leaving 7 bases between. The CDR3 bases are TGCGCCAGCAGCTTGGAGGGCTTCTACGAGCAGTACTTC. Translation gives CASSLEGFYEQYF.

This clone has a handful of counts. V and J are TRBV5-1 and TRBJ1-1; D gene unclear. The CDR3 is 14 residues long. Trimming shortened V by 0 bases and J by 1 base, and 7 bases separated the two germline ends. Germline values: CDR1 SGHRS, CDR2 YFSETQ. CDR3 region: CASSLAQSNTEAFF. For the CDR3, the DNA is TGCGCCAGCAGCTTGGCCCAGTCGAACACTGAAGCTTTCTTT.

V is TRBV11-1 and J is TRBJ2-3; TRBD2 aligns across 10 bases. This CDR3 has 18 residues. Germline-derived CDR1 and CDR2 are SGHAT and FQDESV (reference sequence). The junction had 14 bases not matched to a gene; V was cut back by 2 bases and J by 6 bases. The CDR3 nucleotides are TGTGCCAGCAGCTTACGAGGCTTGGTTGGGACTAGCGCCGATACGCAGTATTTT. Its translation: CASSLRGLVGTSADTQYF.

V is TRBV6-5 and J is TRBJ1-2; maybe TRBD1 (6 bases). Deletions cut 2 bases from V and 2 bases from J, with 6 bases between. In germline, CDR1 is MNHEY, CDR2 SVGAGI. The CDR3 spans 13 residues. Written as DNA, the CDR3 is TGTGCCAGCAGTTACACAGGGAACTATGGCTACACCTTC. Residues: CASSYTGNYGYTF.

This clone has just one count. The rearrangement joins TRBV28 to TRBJ2-2, with 10 bases fitting TRBD1. Germline trimming cut 6 bases from V and 4 bases from J; bases unmatched to any gene: 5. CDR3 length: 15 amino acids. The germline V gene has CDR1 MDHEN and CDR2 SYDVKM. The CDR3 sequence: CASSRDRGGTGELFF. The DNA for the CDR3 is TGTGCCAGCAGCCGGGACAGGGGTGGCACCGGGGAGCTGTTTTTT.

This chain links TRBV18 with TRBJ1-5; TRBD1 agrees at 9 bases. Germline trimming cut 4 bases from V and 1 base from J; bases unmatched to any gene: 5. Germline assignment: CDR1 KGHSH and CDR2 LQKENI. This CDR3 is 16 amino acids long. For the CDR3, the DNA is TGTGCCAGCTCACAACAGGGGGCTGGAAGCAATCAGCCCCAGCATTTT. Translation: CASSQQGAGSNQPQHF.

V and J are TRBV6-1 and TRBJ1-1; weak D call: TRBD1 (6 bases). V lost 9 bases and J 8 bases, leaving 13 bases between the germline ends. CDR1 is MNHNS and CDR2 is SASEGT in the germline V gene. CDR3 size: 11 residues. The CDR3 DNA follows: TGTGCCAGTTTTTTCGGACAGGAAGCTTTCTTT. Translated, it gives CASFFGQEAFF.

This clone was seen once. The chain carries TRBV19 and TRBJ1-4; D remains ambiguous. This CDR3 contains 16 residues. V was pared by 3 bases and J by 0 bases, with 11 bases between. Germline assignment: CDR1 LNHDA and CDR2 SQIVND (reference sequence). This CDR3 reads CASSIASIATNEKLFF. In DNA form, the CDR3 reads TGTGCCAGTAGTATCGCCAGCATTGCAACTAATGAAAAACTGTTTTTT. The full variable domain, its missing parts supplied by reference TRBV19 and TRBJ1-4, is DGGITQSPKYLFRKEGQNVTLSCEQNLNHDAMYWYRQDPGQGLRLIYYSQIVNDFQKGDIAEGYSVSREKKESFPLTVTSAQKNPTAFYLCASSIASIATNEKLFFGSGTQLSVL.

This chain joins TRBV27 and TRBJ2-3; no firm D call. Germline CDR1 is MNHEY and CDR2 is SMNVEV (reference sequence). There are 16 residues in the CDR3. V lost 2 bases and J lost 1, with 13 bases in between. For the CDR3, the DNA is TGTGCCAGCAGTTTAAGACGAGGTAGGGGCACAGATACGCAGTATTTT. Amino acid sequence: CASSLRRGRGTDTQYF.

This clone was recorded only once. The sample contains more than one DNA sequence encoding this CDR3. This rearrangement joins TRBV12-5 to TRBJ2-3; the match to TRBD2 covers 11 bases. The CDR3 is 16 amino acids. Trimming took 6 bases from V and 0 from J; bases not matched to a gene: 5. Germline V CDR1 and CDR2: LGHNT, FRNRAP. The CDR3 bases are TGTGCTAGTGGACCTGGGACTAGCGGAAGCACAGATACGCAGTATTTT. This encodes CASGPGTSGSTDTQYF.

The chain carries TRBV5-6 and TRBJ1-1, with D uncertain. With 3 bases removed from V and 7 bases from J, the gap between germline ends came to 7 bases. The CDR3 runs 11 residues. The germline V gene has CDR1 SGHDT and CDR2 YYEEEE. The CDR3 sequence is CASSSISEAFF. CDR3 bases: TGTGCCAGCAGCTCGATTAGTGAAGCTTTCTTT.

The rearrangement uses TRBV19 and TRBJ1-4, with TRBD1 matching 7 bases. The CDR3 runs to 14 residues. V gave up 7 bases and J gave up 7 bases; unmatched junction bases: 9. Germline assignment: CDR1 LNHDA and CDR2 SQIVND (reference sequence). CDR3 coding DNA: TGTGCCAGTACCATCGACAGGGATGGTGAAAAACTGTTTTTT. It specifies CASTIDRDGEKLFF.

V and J are TRBV4-3 and TRBJ2-5, with unresolved D. The CDR3 runs 13 residues. Trimming took 4 bases from V and 3 from J, leaving 9 bases between them. Germline CDR1 reads LGHNA; CDR2 reads YSLEER. CDR3 DNA sequence: TGCGCCAGCAGCCGTGGAGATAAAGAGACCCAGTACTTC. Its protein product is CASSRGDKETQYF.

This rearrangement joins TRBV7-2 to TRBJ1-5; unclear D gene. The germline V gene encodes CDR1 SGHTA and CDR2 FQGNSA. Between the trimmed V and J ends, which lost 5 bases and 4 bases, there was a span of 9 bases. The CDR3 is 13 amino acids. CDR3 bases: TGTGCCAGCAGCCCCACGCGGAATCAGCCCCAGCATTTT. It encodes CASSPTRNQPQHF.

This chain links TRBV4-1 with TRBJ2-3; 8 nucleotides line up with TRBD2. The CDR3 consists of 18 residues. Trimming cost V 3 bases and J 4 bases; bases outside gene matches: 15. Germline CDR1 is MGHRA and CDR2 is YSYEKL. The CDR3 region has the DNA TGCGCCAGCAGCCATGGTTTTGGGCGGGGGGCGGTCGCAGATACGCAGTATTTT. It codes for CASSHGFGRGAVADTQYF.

V usage is TRBV7-9 and J usage is TRBJ1-5; 7 nucleotides line up with TRBD1. J was trimmed by 3 bases and V by 2 bases; bases with no gene match: 1. Per the germline V gene, CDR1 is SEHNR and CDR2 is FQNEAQ (reference sequence). The CDR3 is 14 amino acids. The CDR3 DNA follows: TGTGCCAGCAGCTTACAGGGGGTCAATCAGCCCCAGCATTTT. Translating gives CASSLQGVNQPQHF. Full variable domain (rest looked up from reference TRBV7-9 and TRBJ1-5): DTGVSQNPRHKITKRGQNVTFRCDPISEHNRLYWYRQTLGQGPEFLTYFQNEAQLEKSRLLSDRFSAERPKGSFSTLEIQRTEQGDSAMYLCASSLQGVNQPQHFGDGTRLSIL.

V usage is TRBV18 and J usage is TRBJ2-2, with 7 bases identical to TRBD2. The junction had 13 bases not matched to a gene; V was cut back by 0 bases and J by 6 bases. The CDR3 loop spans 18 amino acids. Germline CDR1 is KGHSH and CDR2 is LQKENI. CDR3 amino acids: CASSPPGSGPRTAGELFF. CDR3 sequence (DNA): TGTGCCAGCTCACCACCGGGTAGCGGGCCGAGAACGGCCGGGGAGCTGTTTTTT.

The chain couples TRBV7-3 to TRBJ2-2, with D uncertain. The V and J ends lost 8 bases and 0 bases respectively, with 4 bases between them. This CDR3 region has 12 residues. From germline, CDR1 is SGHTA and CDR2 FQGTGA. DNA of the CDR3: TGTGCCAGCGGGGCGAACACCGGGGAGCTGTTTTTT. It encodes CASGANTGELFF.